This entry lists 30 T cell receptor beta chains sequenced from one sample in a study of blood T cell repertoires in COVID-19 (dated by TCRdb to 2020 to 2021). Libraries were prepared through the immunoSEQ multiplex PCR assay. The clones in this table, taken by TCRdb from immuneACCESS, are in-frame only. Not every clone is retained; where verified, under half of the shortfall comes from an unresolved V gene, and the cause of the rest is unknown. The sample records some 97,000 clones, about nine tenths of which are singletons. The ten most abundant clones make up 1.7% of the sample. What was sequenced was peripheral blood. The receptors stem from a man between 60 and 70 years old with acute or convalescent COVID-19.

The gene calls are TRBV5-1 and TRBJ2-7; the D gene is possibly TRBD2 (5 bases). The CDR3 extends over 15 amino acids. Germline V gives CDR1 SGHRS, CDR2 YFSETQ. The V end was cut by 0 bases, the J end by 3 bases, with 13 bases between. This CDR3 is CASSLDWTPIYEQYF. In nucleotides, the CDR3 is TGCGCCAGCAGCTTGGATTGGACTCCTATCTACGAGCAGTACTTC.

The chain uses TRBV3-1 (or the pseudogene TRBV3-2) and TRBJ2-7; D remains ambiguous. V dropped 3 bases and J dropped 2 bases, with 5 bases sitting between them. Germline loops: CDR1 LGHDT, CDR2 YNNKEL (reference sequence). This CDR3 comprises 12 residues. CDR3 loop: CASSHQTYEQYF. CDR3 nucleotides: TGTGCCAGCAGCCACCAAACCTACGAGCAGTACTTC.

This chain connects TRBV3-1 (or the pseudogene TRBV3-2) to TRBJ1-1; D gene ambiguous. The CDR3 extends over 13 amino acids. V was shortened by 0 bases and J by 11 bases, with 13 bases between the two germline ends. CDR1 LGHDT and CDR2 YNNKEL come from the germline V gene (reference sequence). CDR3: CASSQDLEGRAFF. In DNA form, the CDR3 reads TGTGCCAGCAGCCAAGATCTAGAAGGAAGGGCTTTCTTT.

The chain uses TRBV5-1 and TRBJ1-4; 8 bases align to TRBD1. V gave up 2 bases and J gave up 7 bases; unmatched junction bases: 4. This CDR3 spans 14 amino acids. Germline CDR1 SGHRS, CDR2 YFSETQ. The CDR3 here is CASSFTGGSEKLFF. The CDR3 region has the DNA TGCGCCAGCAGCTTCACAGGGGGTTCTGAAAAACTGTTTTTT.

This sequence joins TRBV10-2 and TRBJ2-2; possibly TRBD1 for D (6 bases). The length of the CDR3 is 14 residues. Per the germline V gene, CDR1 is WSHSY and CDR2 is SAAADI. Trimming stripped 7 bases from V and 2 bases from J, with 11 bases between. CDR3 sequence (DNA): TGCGCCAGCATGGACAGCGCTAACACCGGGGAGCTGTTTTTT. Translated, it gives CASMDSANTGELFF.

A single count supports this clone. V usage is TRBV21-1 and J usage is TRBJ1-1. TRBV21-1 is noted as a pseudogene. The CDR3 has 19 residues. The CDR3 nucleotides read TGTGCCAGCAGCAAAGGGGCGGGAAACTCTCAGAAAGTTAACACTGAAGCTTTCTTT. Protein product: CASSKGAGNSQKVNTEAFF.

This rearrangement joins TRBV30 to TRBJ2-7; TRBD2 is a possible D gene (7 bases). Germline assignment: CDR1 GTSNPN and CDR2 SVGIG (reference sequence). V lost 3 bases to trimming and J lost 7 bases, with 16 bases between them. This CDR3 has 13 amino acids. The CDR3 DNA reads as TGTGCCTGGAGCCGCGGGGGCCCCGGAGAGCAGTACGTC. As protein: CAWSRGGPGEQYV.

The chain employs TRBV2 and TRBJ1-4; 7 bases are a match to TRBD1. This CDR3 is built from 15 residues. V shed 8 bases and J 7 bases; nucleotides not matched to a gene: 13. CDR1 is SNHLY, CDR2 FYNNEI, per germline. CDR3 sequence: CASHFATGRGEKLFF. The CDR3, as DNA: TGTGCCAGCCATTTTGCGACAGGGAGAGGTGAAAAACTGTTTTTT.

This clone was observed a single time. The chain combines TRBV7-9 with TRBJ1-2; TRBD1 matches at 9 bases. The CDR3 length is 14 residues. V shed 5 bases and J 5 bases; nucleotides not matched to a gene: 6. CDR1 and CDR2 (germline): SEHNR, FQNEAQ (reference sequence). CDR3 DNA: TGTGCCAGCAGCGAAGACAGGGGGAATTATGGCTACACCTTC. It is translated as CASSEDRGNYGYTF. Full variable domain (remainder filled in from reference TRBV7-9 and TRBJ1-2): DTGVSQNPRHKITKRGQNVTFRCDPISEHNRLYWYRQTLGQGPEFLTYFQNEAQLEKSRLLSDRFSAERPKGSFSTLEIQRTEQGDSAMYLCASSEDRGNYGYTFGSGTRLTVV.

This chain connects TRBV20-1 to TRBJ2-1; no clear D. V shed 6 bases and J shed 13 bases, with 7 bases lying between them. CDR3 length: 8 amino acids. The germline gives CDR1 DFQATT, CDR2 SNEGSKA (reference sequence). The CDR3 DNA is TGCAGTGCGAGCTCCCAGTTCTTC. Translated: CSASSQFF.

The V and J genes are TRBV11-2 and TRBJ2-2; D not resolved. Trimming took off 3 bases at V and 7 bases at J, with 21 bases between the two ends. Per germline, CDR1 SGHAT and CDR2 FQNNGV. The CDR3 is made up of 17 amino acids. The CDR3 DNA follows: TGTGCCAGCAGCTTGCGTCACGTAGGAGAGAAGGACGGGGAGCTGTTTTTT. It is translated as CASSLRHVGEKDGELFF.

The V call is TRBV6-4, the J call TRBJ1-6, with TRBD1 as a possible D gene (5 bases). V lost 6 bases and J 8 bases, leaving 8 bases between the germline ends. The CDR3 length is 12 residues. Germline lookup yields CDR1 MRHNA and CDR2 SNTAGT. The CDR3 DNA reads as TGTGCCAGCAGAACGGGGGATTCACCCCTCCACTTT. It specifies CASRTGDSPLHF.

The sample holds a few counts of this clone. V usage is TRBV7-9 and J usage is TRBJ1-1; D is possibly TRBD1 (6 bases). The V and J ends lost 5 bases and 1 base respectively, with 11 bases between them. Germline CDR1 and CDR2: SEHNR and FQNEAQ (reference sequence). The CDR3 extends over 14 amino acids. CDR3 DNA: TGTGCCAGCAGCCTGTGGACAGAGAACACTGAAGCTTTCTTT. This gives the protein CASSLWTENTEAFF.

The V call is TRBV2, the J call TRBJ2-5; 12 nucleotides agree with TRBD1. CDR3 size: 16 residues. Unmatched junction bases numbered 8, after V lost 6 bases and J lost 3 bases. Per the germline V gene, CDR1 is SNHLY and CDR2 is FYNNEI. For the CDR3, the DNA is TGTGCCAGCAGGGGACAGGGGGCTCCAAGTAAAGAGACCCAGTACTTC. Its protein is CASRGQGAPSKETQYF.

V and J are TRBV19 and TRBJ1-1; no clear D gene. From germline, CDR1 is LNHDA and CDR2 SQIVND (reference sequence). This CDR3 region has 12 residues. Trimming left V 3 bases short and J 1 base short, with 3 bases between. In DNA form, the CDR3 reads TGTGCCAGTAGTATCTCGAACACTGAAGCTTTCTTT. Its translation is CASSISNTEAFF.

The gene calls are TRBV14 and TRBJ1-6; perhaps TRBD1 as D (5 bases). The CDR3 is 16 amino acids. Per germline, CDR1 SGHDN and CDR2 FVKESK. V shed 2 bases and J shed 9 bases, with 17 bases lying between them. CDR3 protein: CASSQRSVRDSSPLHF. CDR3 bases: TGTGCCAGCAGCCAAAGATCGGTTAGGGACTCTTCACCCCTCCACTTT.

The chain combines TRBV30 with TRBJ1-5; TRBD1 might be the D (5 bases). Trimming removed 0 bases at V and 0 bases at J, with 12 bases between. CDR1 and CDR2 (germline): GTSNPN, SVGIG (reference sequence). The CDR3 covers 16 residues. The CDR3 nucleotides read TGTGCCTGGAGTGTAAAAATTAGGGGTAGCAATCAGCCCCAGCATTTT. It encodes CAWSVKIRGSNQPQHF.

The V gene is TRBV18, the J gene TRBJ2-1, with 7 nucleotides matching TRBD2. J gave up 3 bases and V 3 bases, and 5 bases lay outside the gene matches. This CDR3 comprises 15 residues. The germline gives CDR1 KGHSH, CDR2 LQKENI. This chain's CDR3 is CASSPPGLIYNEQFF. In DNA form, the CDR3 reads TGTGCCAGCTCACCTCCGGGACTAATCTACAATGAGCAGTTCTTC.

This clone was found once. The chain couples TRBV18 to TRBJ2-4, with TRBD2 as a possible D gene (7 bases). The germline gives CDR1 KGHSH, CDR2 LQKENI. The CDR3 covers 14 residues. V was trimmed by 2 bases and J by 4 bases, leaving 9 bases between them. CDR3 amino acids: CASSPAGAKNIQYF. CDR3 DNA: TGTGCCAGCTCACCAGCGGGGGCTAAAAACATTCAGTACTTC.

This chain connects TRBV5-4 to TRBJ1-4, with 8 positions matching TRBD1. The CDR3 is made up of 15 amino acids. Per germline, CDR1 SGHNT and CDR2 YYREEE (reference sequence). V gave up 3 bases and J gave up 4 bases; unmatched junction bases: 5. CDR3 protein: CASSSPGQDNEKLFF. CDR3 in DNA: TGTGCCAGCAGCTCCCCGGGACAGGATAATGAAAAACTGTTTTTT.

CDR3 region: CASSLGGGRGDQPQHF. CDR3 coding DNA: TGTGCCAGCAGCTTAGGGGGAGGGAGAGGGGACCAGCCCCAGCATTTT. This chain connects TRBV5-4 to TRBJ1-5, with D tentatively TRBD1 (6 bases). The CDR3 extends over 16 amino acids. V lost 2 bases to trimming and J lost 7 bases, with 19 bases between them. Looked up from germline, CDR1 is SGHNT and CDR2 is YYREEE (reference sequence).

The CDR3: CASSLAGQGTEAFF. CDR3 coding DNA: TGCGCCAGCAGCTTGGCGGGGCAGGGGACTGAAGCTTTCTTT. This sequence joins TRBV5-1 and TRBJ1-1; TRBD1 might be the D (6 bases). The germline V gene has CDR1 SGHRS and CDR2 YFSETQ. CDR3 length: 14 residues. Trimming took off 0 bases at V and 5 bases at J, with 11 bases between the two ends.

This chain links TRBV28 with TRBJ2-3; perhaps TRBD2 as D (6 bases). CDR1 and CDR2 from the germline V gene are MDHEN and SYDVKM. Between the trimmed V and J ends, which lost 4 bases and 3 bases, there was a span of 17 bases. The CDR3 extends over 16 amino acids. The CDR3 region is CASSSGGAAWTDTQYF. In DNA form, the CDR3 reads TGTGCCAGCAGTTCCGGGGGTGCGGCCTGGACAGATACGCAGTATTTT.

The V and J genes are TRBV10-1 and TRBJ1-2, with unresolved D. V lost 4 bases to trimming and J lost 3 bases, with 6 bases between them. Germline V gives CDR1 WNHNN, CDR2 SYGVQD (reference sequence). The CDR3 is 12 residues long. The CDR3 loop is CASSGEDYGYTF. The CDR3 DNA is TGCGCCAGCAGTGGCGAGGACTATGGCTACACCTTC.

This clone was observed once. The V call is TRBV7-2, the J call TRBJ1-1; D unclear. CDR1 is SGHTA and CDR2 is FQGNSA in the germline V gene. The CDR3 consists of 17 residues. Between the trimmed V and J ends, which lost 3 bases and 0 bases, there was a span of 17 bases. Written as DNA, the CDR3 is TGTGCCAGCAGCTTGCCATCCCCGTGGAGCCTGAACACTGAAGCTTTCTTT. This translates into CASSLPSPWSLNTEAFF.

V usage is TRBV5-6 and J usage is TRBJ1-1; D may be TRBD1 (5 bases). V was pared by 4 bases and J by 4 bases, with 23 bases between. Germline values: CDR1 SGHDT, CDR2 YYEEEE. The CDR3 covers 17 residues. The CDR3 region has the DNA TGTGCCAGCAGCCTCATCGTCAGGGTGAAGTCGAGCACTGAAGCTTTCTTT. As protein: CASSLIVRVKSSTEAFF.

This clone occurred once. V usage is TRBV25-1 and J usage is TRBJ1-1; 7 nucleotides match TRBD1. Trimming removed 4 bases from V and 4 bases from J; junction bases left unmatched: 6. The germline CDR1 and CDR2 sequences are MGHDK and SYGVNS. This CDR3 has 14 residues. The CDR3, as DNA: TGTGCCAGCAGTGCCTCAGGGGGAGGCACTGAAGCTTTCTTT. Translation: CASSASGGGTEAFF.

The rearrangement links TRBV29-1 to TRBJ2-5; D gene uncertain. CDR3 length: 13 amino acids. V lost 2 bases to trimming and J lost 4 bases, with 11 bases between them. Germline-derived CDR1 and CDR2 are SQVTM and ANQGSEA. CDR3 sequence (DNA): TGCAGCGTTGAAACGCCTACTCGAGAGACCCAGTACTTC. Translated: CSVETPTRETQYF. The full variable domain, rest sourced from reference TRBV29-1 and TRBJ2-5, is SAVISQKPSRDICQRGTSLTIQCQVDSQVTMMFWYRQQPGQSLTLIATANQGSEATYESGFVIDKFPISRPNLTFSTLTVSNMSPEDSSIYLCSVETPTRETQYFGPGTRLLVL.

This clone was seen a single time. The chain couples TRBV29-1 to TRBJ1-3; TRBD1 might be the D (5 bases). The V end was cut by 3 bases, the J end by 0 bases, with 9 bases between. Germline V lookup: CDR1 SQVTM, CDR2 ANQGSEA. CDR3 length: 14 amino acids. CDR3 in amino acids: CSVEIGVSGNTIYF. CDR3 nucleotide sequence: TGCAGCGTTGAGATAGGGGTCTCTGGAAACACCATATATTTT. The entire variable domain, with the rest obtained from reference TRBV29-1 and TRBJ1-3, is as follows: SAVISQKPSRDICQRGTSLTIQCQVDSQVTMMFWYRQQPGQSLTLIATANQGSEATYESGFVIDKFPISRPNLTFSTLTVSNMSPEDSSIYLCSVEIGVSGNTIYFGEGSWLTVV.

This rearrangement joins TRBV28 to TRBJ1-1; D perhaps matches TRBD1 (5 bases). CDR1 is MDHEN and CDR2 is SYDVKM in the germline V gene. Trimming shortened V by 3 bases and J by 5 bases, and 16 bases separated the two germline ends. CDR3 length: 15 residues. The CDR3 DNA is TGTGCCAGCAGTTTTGTCGGGCAGGGAGGGACTGAAGCTTTCTTT. Protein: CASSFVGQGGTEAFF.